A selection of T cell receptor beta chains follows, all from one sample in a study of blood T cell repertoires in COVID-19. Profiled with immunoSEQ multiplex PCR; TCRdb holds only in-frame clones, not every one. Of 150,000 to 180,000 clones listed, approximately 78% are singletons. The sequenced sample was peripheral blood. All receptors derive from a man older than 75 with acute or convalescent COVID-19. Each CDR3 is given with its conserved first and last residue. Each record gives: V gene, J gene, D gene, clone size, CDR3 protein, CDR3 DNA. D genes are given only for firm matches. A row's size may be missing; if present it is once, few, many or a size class.

TRBV7-9	TRBJ1-2	NA	NA	CASSLAQGYGYTF	TGTGCCAGCAGCTTAGCACAGGGCTATGGCTACACCTTC
TRBV13	TRBJ2-3	TRBD2	NA	CASSLGLAGGMNTQYF	TGTGCCAGCAGCTTAGGACTAGCGGGGGGTATGAATACGCAGTATTTT
TRBV7-2	TRBJ1-6	NA	NA	CASSQGGFWNSPLHF	TGTGCCAGCAGCCAGGGAGGTTTCTGGAATTCACCCCTCCACTTT
TRBV20-1	TRBJ2-3	TRBD2	NA	CSALQRGAQYF	TGCAGTGCTTTACAGCGGGGGGCGCAGTATTTT
TRBV5-1	TRBJ1-2	TRBD1	NA	CASSLGQEIYGYTF	TGCGCCAGCAGTTTGGGACAGGAAATCTATGGCTACACCTTC
TRBV7-9	TRBJ2-3	NA	few	CASSSDMGPDTQYF	TGTGCCAGCAGCTCTGACATGGGCCCAGATACGCAGTATTTT
TRBV3-1/TRBV3-2	TRBJ1-4	NA	once	CASSQEMTESNEKLFF	TGTGCCAGCAGCCAAGAGATGACGGAGTCTAATGAAAAACTGTTTTTT
TRBV5-6	TRBJ2-7	NA	few	CASSLQGRYEQYF	TGTGCCAGCAGCTTGCAGGGCCGATACGAGCAGTACTTC
TRBV11-3	TRBJ2-7	TRBD1	NA	CASSFVGTGTQYF	TGTGCCAGCAGCTTCGTCGGGACAGGTACGCAGTACTTC
TRBV6-6	TRBJ2-7	NA	NA	CASSYATGTLQNEQYF	TGTGCCAGCAGTTACGCTACCGGGACACTTCAGAACGAGCAGTACTTC
TRBV4-2	TRBJ1-6	NA	NA	CASSQDRGSLGYSPLHF	TGTGCCAGCAGCCAAGATCGGGGAAGTCTAGGATATTCACCCCTCCACTTT
TRBV6-4	TRBJ2-3	NA	NA	CASSERGYSTDTQYF	TGTGCCAGCAGCGAAAGGGGGTATAGCACAGATACGCAGTATTTT
TRBV6-6	TRBJ1-5	TRBD1	NA	CASRPDRGRNQPQHF	TGTGCCAGCAGACCCGACAGGGGGCGAAATCAGCCCCAGCATTTT
TRBV11-1	TRBJ2-5	NA	NA	CASSWGSQGTGETQYF	TGTGCCAGCAGCTGGGGATCTCAGGGGACCGGTGAGACCCAGTACTTC
TRBV3-1/TRBV3-2	TRBJ1-4	TRBD1	once	CASSPQGGVEKLFF	TGTGCCAGCAGCCCCCAAGGGGGCGTTGAAAAACTGTTTTTT
TRBV6-1	TRBJ2-2	TRBD1	NA	CASSEGQGLYRELFF	TGTGCCAGCAGTGAGGGACAGGGCCTTTACCGGGAGCTGTTTTTT
TRBV11-2	TRBJ2-2	NA	NA	CASSLRGTGELFF	TGTGCCAGCAGCTTACGGGGCACCGGGGAGCTGTTTTTT
TRBV15	TRBJ1-1	NA	NA	CATSRQTGTWNTEAFF	TGTGCCACCAGCAGACAAACCGGGACATGGAACACTGAAGCTTTCTTT
TRBV7-8	TRBJ1-1	TRBD1	NA	CASSLRERDRGNTEAFF	TGTGCCAGCAGCCTCCGAGAGAGGGACAGGGGGAACACTGAAGCTTTCTTT
TRBV30	TRBJ2-7	NA	once	CAWSPGAYEQYF	TGTGCCTGGAGTCCAGGGGCCTACGAGCAGTACTTC
TRBV5-6	TRBJ1-2	TRBD1	NA	CASSLVWDRGNYGYTF	TGTGCCAGCAGCTTGGTGTGGGACAGGGGGAACTATGGCTACACCTTC
TRBV6-1	TRBJ2-7	NA	once	CASSEMRYEQYF	TGTGCCAGCAGTGAAATGAGGTACGAGCAGTACTTC
TRBV6-5	TRBJ1-2	TRBD1	NA	CASSLQGNYGYTF	TGTGCCAGCAGTCTACAGGGGAACTATGGCTACACCTTC
TRBV28	TRBJ1-4	TRBD1	once	CASSLDRVNEKLFF	TGTGCCAGCAGCCTGGACAGGGTTAATGAAAAACTGTTTTTT
TRBV11-3	TRBJ2-5	TRBD2	NA	CASSVGLAGVQETQYF	TGTGCCAGCAGCGTCGGACTAGCGGGAGTCCAAGAGACCCAGTACTTC